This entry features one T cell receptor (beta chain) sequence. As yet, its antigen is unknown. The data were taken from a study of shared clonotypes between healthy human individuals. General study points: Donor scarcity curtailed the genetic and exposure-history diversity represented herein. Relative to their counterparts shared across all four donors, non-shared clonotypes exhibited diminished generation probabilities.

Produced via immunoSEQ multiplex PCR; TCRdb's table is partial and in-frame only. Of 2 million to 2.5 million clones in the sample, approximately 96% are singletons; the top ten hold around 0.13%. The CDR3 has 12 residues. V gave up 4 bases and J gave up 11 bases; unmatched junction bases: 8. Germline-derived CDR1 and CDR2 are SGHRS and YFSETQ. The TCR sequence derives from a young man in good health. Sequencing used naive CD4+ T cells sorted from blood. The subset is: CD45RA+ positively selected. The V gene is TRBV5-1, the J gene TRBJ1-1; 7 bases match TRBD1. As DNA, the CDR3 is TGCGCCAGCAGCCCCGGACAGGCGGAGGCTTTCTTT. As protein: CASSPGQAEAFF. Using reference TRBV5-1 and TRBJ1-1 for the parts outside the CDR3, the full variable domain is KAGVTQTPRYLIKTRGQQVTLSCSPISGHRSVSWYQQTPGQGLQFLFEYFSETQRNKGNFPGRFSGRQFSNSRSEMNVSTLELGDSALYLCASSPGQAEAFFGQGTRLTVV.